The sequence of this TCR beta chain was determined in a study of siplizumab effects on memory and regulatory T cells. Study results and limitations: The drug siplizumab significantly decreased the alloreactive sequences that could be traced to unstimulated CD4+ memory cells.

The CDR3 runs 13 residues. The V gene's germline CDR1 is SNHLY and CDR2 FYNNEI. V was pared by 8 bases and J by 4 bases, with 14 bases between. Method: immunoSEQ multiplex PCR; TCRdb's copy keeps in-frame clones and lacks some. Of 100,000 or so clones listed, about 92% are singletons. About this clone: No antigen is known for it.

The sample comprised CD4+ T cells sorted from blood. This TCR was recovered from a human donor in good health. The rearrangement joins TRBV2 to TRBJ1-2; weak D call: TRBD1 (6 bases). The CDR3 protein is CASRGAPGYGYTF. For the CDR3, the DNA is TGTGCCAGCCGGGGGGCGCCGGGCTATGGCTACACCTTC.